The clone carrying this TCR beta chain is a singleton in its sample. Generated by immunoSEQ multiplex PCR, the TCRdb table keeps only in-frame clones and is missing some. Of about 73,000 clones in the sample, roughly 92% are singletons; the top ten hold approximately 2%. These data come from a study of T cell changes during pregnancy in multiple sclerosis. The receptor comes from a female donor in good health, enrolled as a control in a pregnancy study. This material consisted of peripheral blood, taken in the second trimester of pregnancy.

The DNA for the CDR3 is TGTGCCAGCAGTGATAGGGGGACAGACCGCTATGGCTACACCTTC. Amino acid sequence: CASSDRGTDRYGYTF. This rearrangement joins TRBV6-1 to TRBJ1-2, with TRBD1 identical over 7 bases. CDR1 is MNHNS, CDR2 SASEGT, per germline. The CDR3 length is 15 residues. Losses at the gene ends were 3 bases for V and 4 bases for J; bases not matched to a gene: 8.